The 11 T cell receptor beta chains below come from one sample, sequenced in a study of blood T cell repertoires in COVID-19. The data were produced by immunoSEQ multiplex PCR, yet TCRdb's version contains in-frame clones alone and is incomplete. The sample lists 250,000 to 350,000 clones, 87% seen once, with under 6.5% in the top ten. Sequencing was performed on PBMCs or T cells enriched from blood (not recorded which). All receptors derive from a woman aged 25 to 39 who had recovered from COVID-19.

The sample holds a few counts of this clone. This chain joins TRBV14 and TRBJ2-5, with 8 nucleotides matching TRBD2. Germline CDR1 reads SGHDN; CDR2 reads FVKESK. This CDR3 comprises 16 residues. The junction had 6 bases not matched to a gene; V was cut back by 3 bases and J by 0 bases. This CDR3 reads CASSHGGVGYQETQYF. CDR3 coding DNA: TGTGCCAGCAGCCACGGGGGGGTAGGCTACCAAGAGACCCAGTACTTC. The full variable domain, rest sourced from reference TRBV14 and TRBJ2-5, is EAGVTQFPSHSVIEKGQTVTLRCDPISGHDNLYWYRRVMGKEIKFLLHFVKESKQDESGMPNNRFLAERTGGTYSTLKVQPAELEDSGVYFCASSHGGVGYQETQYFGPGTRLLVL.

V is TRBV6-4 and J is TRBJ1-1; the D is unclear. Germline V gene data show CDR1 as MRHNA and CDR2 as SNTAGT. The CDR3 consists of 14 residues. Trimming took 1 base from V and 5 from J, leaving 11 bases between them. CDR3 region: CASSDLAELTEAFF. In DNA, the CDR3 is TGTGCCAGCAGTGACTTGGCGGAGTTGACTGAAGCTTTCTTT.

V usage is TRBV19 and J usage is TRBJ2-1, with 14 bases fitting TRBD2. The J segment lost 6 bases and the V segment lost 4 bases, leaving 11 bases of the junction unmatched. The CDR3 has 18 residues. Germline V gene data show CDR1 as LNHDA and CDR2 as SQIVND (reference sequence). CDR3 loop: CASSTNPGLAGAPNEQFF. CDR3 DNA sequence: TGTGCCAGTAGTACCAACCCGGGACTAGCGGGAGCCCCCAATGAGCAGTTCTTC.

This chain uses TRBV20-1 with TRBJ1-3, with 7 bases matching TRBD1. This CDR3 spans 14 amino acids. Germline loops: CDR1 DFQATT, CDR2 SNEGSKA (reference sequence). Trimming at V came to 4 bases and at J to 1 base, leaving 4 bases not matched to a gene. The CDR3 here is CSATDRVSGNTIYF. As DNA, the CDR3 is TGCAGTGCTACTGACAGGGTTTCTGGAAACACCATATATTTT.

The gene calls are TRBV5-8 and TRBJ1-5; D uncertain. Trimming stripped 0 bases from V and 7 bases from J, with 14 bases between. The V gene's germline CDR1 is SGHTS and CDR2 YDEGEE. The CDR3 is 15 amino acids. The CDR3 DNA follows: TGTGCCAGCAGCTTGGGAGACTCAATCGGGCAGCCCCAGCATTTT. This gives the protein CASSLGDSIGQPQHF.

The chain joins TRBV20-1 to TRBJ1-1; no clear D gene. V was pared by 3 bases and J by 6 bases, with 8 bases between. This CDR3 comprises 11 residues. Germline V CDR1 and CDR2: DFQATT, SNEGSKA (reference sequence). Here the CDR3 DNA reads TGCAGTGCTAGTCCGGTATCTGAAGCTTTCTTT. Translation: CSASPVSEAFF.

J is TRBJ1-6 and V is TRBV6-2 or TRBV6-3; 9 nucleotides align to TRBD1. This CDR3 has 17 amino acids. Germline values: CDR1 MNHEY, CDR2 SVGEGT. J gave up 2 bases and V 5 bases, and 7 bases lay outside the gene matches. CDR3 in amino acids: CASSGWTGVPYNSPLHF. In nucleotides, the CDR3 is TGTGCCAGCAGTGGTTGGACAGGGGTTCCCTATAATTCACCCCTCCACTTT.

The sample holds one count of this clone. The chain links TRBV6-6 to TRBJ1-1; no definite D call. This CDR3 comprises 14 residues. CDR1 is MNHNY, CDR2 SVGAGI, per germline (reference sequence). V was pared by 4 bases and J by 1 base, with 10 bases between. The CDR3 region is CASSWAETNTEAFF. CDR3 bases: TGTGCCAGCAGTTGGGCAGAGACGAACACTGAAGCTTTCTTT.

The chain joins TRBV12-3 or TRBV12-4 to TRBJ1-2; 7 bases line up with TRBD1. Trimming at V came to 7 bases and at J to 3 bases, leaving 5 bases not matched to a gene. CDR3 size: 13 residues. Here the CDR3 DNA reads TGTGCCAGCACCCTTGGGACAGACTATGGCTACACCTTC. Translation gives CASTLGTDYGYTF.

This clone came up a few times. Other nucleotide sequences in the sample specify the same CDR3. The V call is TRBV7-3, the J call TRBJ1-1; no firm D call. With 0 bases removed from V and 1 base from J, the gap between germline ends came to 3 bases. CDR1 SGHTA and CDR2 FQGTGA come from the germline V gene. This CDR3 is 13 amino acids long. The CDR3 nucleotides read TGTGCCAGCAGCTTAACTAGGAACACTGAAGCTTTCTTT. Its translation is CASSLTRNTEAFF.

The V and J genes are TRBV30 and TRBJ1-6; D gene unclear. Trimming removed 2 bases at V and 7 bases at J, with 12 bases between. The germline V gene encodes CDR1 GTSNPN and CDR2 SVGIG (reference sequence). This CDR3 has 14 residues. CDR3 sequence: CAWSWENPNSPLHF. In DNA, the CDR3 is TGTGCCTGGAGTTGGGAGAACCCAAATTCACCCCTCCACTTT.